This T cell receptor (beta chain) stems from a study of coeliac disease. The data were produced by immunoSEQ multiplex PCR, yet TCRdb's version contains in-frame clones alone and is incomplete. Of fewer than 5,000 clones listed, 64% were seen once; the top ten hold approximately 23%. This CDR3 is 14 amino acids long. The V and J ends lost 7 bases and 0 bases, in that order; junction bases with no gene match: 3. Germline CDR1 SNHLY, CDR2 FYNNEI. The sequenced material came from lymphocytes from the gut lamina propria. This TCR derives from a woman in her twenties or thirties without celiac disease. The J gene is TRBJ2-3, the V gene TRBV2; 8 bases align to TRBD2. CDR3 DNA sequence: TGTGCCAGCATCCGACTAGCGAGCACAGATACGCAGTATTTT. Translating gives CASIRLASTDTQYF.